One sample yielded the 5 T cell receptor beta chains listed below, sequenced in a study of T cell responses to AZD1222 COVID-19 vaccine. Repertoires were generated with immunoSEQ multiplex PCR, while TCRdb's copy carries only in-frame clones and drops some. The table records 95,000 to 150,000 clones, roughly 84% of them present only once. The sample was peripheral blood, taken on day 0 of AZD1222 vaccination. Receptors were obtained from an adult in good health.

The chain has TRBV5-6 and TRBJ2-3; 8 nucleotides line up with TRBD2. CDR1 and CDR2 (germline): SGHDT, YYEEEE. Trimming took 1 base from V and 1 from J; bases not matched to a gene: 5. The CDR3 covers 16 residues. In DNA form, the CDR3 reads TGTGCCAGCAGCTTGACCAGCGGGGGCCGCACAGATACGCAGTATTTT. Translated, it gives CASSLTSGGRTDTQYF.

The V gene is TRBV4-2, the J gene TRBJ1-4, with D unresolved. This CDR3 has 16 residues. Deletions cut 4 bases from V and 8 bases from J, with 20 bases between. Germline CDR1 LGHNA, CDR2 YNFKEQ. The chain's CDR3 is CASSLGGAGFEEKLFF. The CDR3 DNA reads TGTGCCAGCAGCCTCGGAGGCGCGGGGTTTGAAGAAAAACTGTTTTTT.

The chain links TRBV10-3 to TRBJ1-5; 7 bases are a match to TRBD1. Germline V gives CDR1 ENHRY, CDR2 SYGVKD. The CDR3 consists of 13 residues. J gave up 11 bases and V 2 bases, and 6 bases lay outside the gene matches. The CDR3 reads CAISEGATGAQHF. The CDR3 bases are TGTGCCATCAGTGAGGGCGCCACAGGGGCCCAGCATTTT.

V gene TRBV6-5 combines with J gene TRBJ1-5; maybe TRBD1 (6 bases). Germline lookup yields CDR1 MNHEY and CDR2 SVGAGI. The ends were cut back, 5 bases at V and 7 bases at J, with 15 bases in the middle. This CDR3 spans 14 amino acids. CDR3 sequence: CASSPGGGVQPQHF. In DNA, the CDR3 is TGTGCCAGCAGTCCCGGAGGGGGGGTGCAGCCCCAGCATTTT.

The chain carries TRBV2 and TRBJ2-7; the D call may be TRBD1 or TRBD2 (5 bases each). Germline CDR1 SNHLY, CDR2 FYNNEI. V lost 6 bases to trimming and J lost 3 bases, with 12 bases between them. This CDR3 has 13 amino acids. CDR3 loop: CASRGRAGYEQYF. CDR3 nucleotides: TGTGCCAGCAGGGGACGGGCCGGCTACGAGCAGTACTTC.